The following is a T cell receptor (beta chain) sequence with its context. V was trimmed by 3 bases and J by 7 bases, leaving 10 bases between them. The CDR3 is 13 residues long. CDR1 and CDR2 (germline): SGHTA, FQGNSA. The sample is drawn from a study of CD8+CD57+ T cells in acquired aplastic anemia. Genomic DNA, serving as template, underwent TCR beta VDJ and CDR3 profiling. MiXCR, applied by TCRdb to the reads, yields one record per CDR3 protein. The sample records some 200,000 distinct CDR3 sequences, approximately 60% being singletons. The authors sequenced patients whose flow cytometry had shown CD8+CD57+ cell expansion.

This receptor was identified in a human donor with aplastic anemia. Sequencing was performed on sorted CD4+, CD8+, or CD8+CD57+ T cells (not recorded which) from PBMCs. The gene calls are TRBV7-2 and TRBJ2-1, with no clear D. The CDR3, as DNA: TGTGCCAGCAGCTTGATTAGGGTTAATGAGCAGTTCTTC. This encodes CASSLIRVNEQFF.